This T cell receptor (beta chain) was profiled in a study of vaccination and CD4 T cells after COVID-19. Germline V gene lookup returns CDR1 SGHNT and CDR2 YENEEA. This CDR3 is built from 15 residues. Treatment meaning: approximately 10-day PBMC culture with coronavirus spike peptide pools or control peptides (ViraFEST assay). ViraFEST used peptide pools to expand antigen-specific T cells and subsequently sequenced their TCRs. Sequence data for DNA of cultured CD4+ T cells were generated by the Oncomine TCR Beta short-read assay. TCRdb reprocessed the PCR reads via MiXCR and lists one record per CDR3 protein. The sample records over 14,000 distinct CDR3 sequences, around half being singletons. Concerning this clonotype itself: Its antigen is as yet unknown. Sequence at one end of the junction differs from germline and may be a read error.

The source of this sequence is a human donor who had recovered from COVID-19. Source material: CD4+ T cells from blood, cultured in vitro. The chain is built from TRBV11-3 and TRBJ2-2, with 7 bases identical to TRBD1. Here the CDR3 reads CARSPGGIVTGELFF. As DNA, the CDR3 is TGTGCCCGCAGCCCAGGGGGTATTGTCACCGGGGAGCTGTTTTTT. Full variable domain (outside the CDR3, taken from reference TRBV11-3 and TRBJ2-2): EAGVVQSPRYKIIEKKQPVAFWCNPISGHNTLYWYLQNLGQGPELLIRYENEEAVDDSQLPKDRFSAERLKGVDSTLKIQPAELGDSAVYLCARSPGGIVTGELFFGEGSRLTVL.